A single sample is the source of the 6 T cell receptor beta chains below, sequenced in a study of human T cells and chemical hapten exposure. The library tagged each cDNA molecule with unique molecular identifiers. TCRdb reanalysed the reads using MiXCR and keeps one entry per CDR3 protein. The sample consists of more than 100,000 distinct CDR3 sequences, 6.5% to 10% of them appearing once. Unfractionated whole blood was the source of the extracted total RNA. The sequenced sample consisted of whole blood. The receptors derive from a human donor in good health. Some clones in this sample may be carry-over from other donors' samples.

Ten or more counts support this clonotype. The J gene is TRBJ2-5, the V gene TRBV5-1; D gene uncertain. CDR3 length equals 15 residues. V lost 0 bases and J lost 7, with 16 bases in between. CDR1 is SGHRS, CDR2 YFSETQ, per germline. The CDR3 DNA sequence: TGCGCCAGCAGCTTGGGTCCAGAGTCGACGGGGACCCAGTACTTC. Protein: CASSLGPESTGTQYF.

The chain joins TRBV9 to TRBJ2-1; D uncertain. Germline CDR1 is SGDLS and CDR2 is YYNGEE. The CDR3 length is 11 residues. Trimming took 0 bases from V and 10 from J, leaving 5 bases between them. The CDR3 DNA reads as TGTGCCAGCAGCGTAGGCAAGGAGCAGTTCTTC. Protein product: CASSVGKEQFF.

This clonotype was seen only a few times. The chain employs TRBV6-5 and TRBJ1-2, with a weak D call TRBD1 (5 bases). Germline CDR1 and CDR2: MNHEY and SVGAGI. Trimming stripped 0 bases from V and 6 bases from J, with 14 bases between. The CDR3 loop spans 15 amino acids. This chain's CDR3 is CASSYSGGDLDGYTF. CDR3 in DNA: TGTGCCAGCAGTTACTCGGGGGGGGACTTGGATGGCTACACCTTC.

This clonotype was detected ten times or more. The chain couples TRBV20-1 to TRBJ2-2; TRBD1 matches 7 bases. The germline CDR1 and CDR2 sequences are DFQATT and SNEGSKA (reference sequence). V shed 0 bases, J shed 6 bases, and the junction held 13 bases outside the gene matches. The CDR3 runs to 17 residues. CDR3 nucleotide sequence: TGCAGTGCTAGAGATTCCTGGGACAGCCCACATCCCGGGGAGCTGTTTTTT. Translated: CSARDSWDSPHPGELFF.

There are many counts of this clonotype. The chain couples TRBV7-2 to TRBJ2-7; 8 bases map to TRBD2. The CDR3 is 16 amino acids. Germline V lookup: CDR1 SGHTA, CDR2 FQGNSA. Trimming cost V 5 bases and J 0 bases; bases outside gene matches: 9. CDR3: CASSPPPSGGSYEQYF. DNA of the CDR3: TGTGCCAGCAGCCCTCCCCCGAGCGGGGGCTCCTACGAGCAGTACTTC. The complete variable domain, with remaining parts taken from reference TRBV7-2 and TRBJ2-7, reads GAGVSQSPSNKVTEKGKDVELRCDPISGHTALYWYRQSLGQGLEFLIYFQGNSAPDKSGLPSDRFSAERTGGSVSTLTIQRTQQEDSAVYLCASSPPPSGGSYEQYFGPGTRLTVT.

This clonotype was picked up a small number of times. The rearrangement links TRBV20-1 to TRBJ2-5, with TRBD2 matching over 9 bases. CDR3 size: 18 residues. V trimming: 6 bases; J trimming: 2 bases; junction bases outside the gene matches: 19. Germline V gives CDR1 DFQATT, CDR2 SNEGSKA (reference sequence). The CDR3 DNA reads as TGCAGTGCGAAAATTAGGTGGCGGGAGGGCCCTACGCAAGAGACCCAGTACTTC. Its translation: CSAKIRWREGPTQETQYF.